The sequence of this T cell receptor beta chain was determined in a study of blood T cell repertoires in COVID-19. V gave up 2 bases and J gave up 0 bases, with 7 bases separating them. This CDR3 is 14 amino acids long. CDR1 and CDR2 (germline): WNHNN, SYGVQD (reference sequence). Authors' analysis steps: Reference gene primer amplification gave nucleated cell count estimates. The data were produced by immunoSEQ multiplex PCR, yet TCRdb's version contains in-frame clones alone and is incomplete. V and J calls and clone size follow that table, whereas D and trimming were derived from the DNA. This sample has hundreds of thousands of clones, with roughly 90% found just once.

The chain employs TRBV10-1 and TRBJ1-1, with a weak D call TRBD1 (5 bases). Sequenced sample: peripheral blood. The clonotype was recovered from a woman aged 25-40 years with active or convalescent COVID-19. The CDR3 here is CASSEDRMNTEAFF. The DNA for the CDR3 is TGCGCCAGCAGTGAGGACAGAATGAACACTGAAGCTTTCTTT.